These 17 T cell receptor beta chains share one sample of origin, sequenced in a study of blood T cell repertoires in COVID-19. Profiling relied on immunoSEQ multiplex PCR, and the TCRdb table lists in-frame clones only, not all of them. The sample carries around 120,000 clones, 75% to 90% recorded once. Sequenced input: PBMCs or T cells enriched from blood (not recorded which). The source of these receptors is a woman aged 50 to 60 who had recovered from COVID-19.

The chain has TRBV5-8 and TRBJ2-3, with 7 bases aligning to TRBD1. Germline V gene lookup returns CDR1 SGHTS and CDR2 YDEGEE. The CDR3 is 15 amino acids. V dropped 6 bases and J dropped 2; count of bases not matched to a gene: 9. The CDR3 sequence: CASNPFQGVTDTQYF. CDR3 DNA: TGTGCCAGCAACCCCTTCCAGGGGGTCACAGATACGCAGTATTTT. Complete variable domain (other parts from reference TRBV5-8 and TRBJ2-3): EAGVTQSPTHLIKTRGQQATLRCSPISGHTSVYWYQQALGLGLQFLLWYDEGEERNRGNFPPRFSGRQFPNYSSELNVNALELEDSALYLCASNPFQGVTDTQYFGPGTRLTVL.

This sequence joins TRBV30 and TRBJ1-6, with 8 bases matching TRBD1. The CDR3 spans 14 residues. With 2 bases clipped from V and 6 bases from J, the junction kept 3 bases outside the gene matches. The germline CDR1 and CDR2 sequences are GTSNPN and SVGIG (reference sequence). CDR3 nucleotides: TGTGCCTGGAGTACAGGGGGAAGTAATTCACCCCTCCACTTT. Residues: CAWSTGGSNSPLHF.

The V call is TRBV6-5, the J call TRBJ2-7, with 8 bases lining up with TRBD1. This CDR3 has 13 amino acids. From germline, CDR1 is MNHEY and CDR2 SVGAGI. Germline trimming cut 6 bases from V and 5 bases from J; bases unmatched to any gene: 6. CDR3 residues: CASRQDRAHEQYF. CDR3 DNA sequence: TGTGCCAGCAGGCAGGACAGGGCCCACGAGCAGTACTTC.

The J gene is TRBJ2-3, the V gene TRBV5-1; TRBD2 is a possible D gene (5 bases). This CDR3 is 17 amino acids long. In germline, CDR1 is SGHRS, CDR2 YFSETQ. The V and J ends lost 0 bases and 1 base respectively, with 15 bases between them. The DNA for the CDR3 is TGCGCCAGCAGCTTGGGGCTGAGGGTTAGCGGCACAGATACGCAGTATTTT. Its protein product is CASSLGLRVSGTDTQYF.

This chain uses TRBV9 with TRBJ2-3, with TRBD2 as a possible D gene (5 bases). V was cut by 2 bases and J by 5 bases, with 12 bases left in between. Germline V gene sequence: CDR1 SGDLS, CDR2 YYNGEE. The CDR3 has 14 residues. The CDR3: CASSVAGVRDTQYF. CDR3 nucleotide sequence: TGTGCCAGCAGCGTGGCCGGGGTTAGAGATACGCAGTATTTT. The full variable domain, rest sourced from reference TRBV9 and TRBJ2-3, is DSGVTQTPKHLITATGQRVTLRCSPRSGDLSVYWYQQSLDQGLQFLIQYYNGEERAKGNILERFSAQQFPDLHSELNLSSLELGDSALYFCASSVAGVRDTQYFGPGTRLTVL.

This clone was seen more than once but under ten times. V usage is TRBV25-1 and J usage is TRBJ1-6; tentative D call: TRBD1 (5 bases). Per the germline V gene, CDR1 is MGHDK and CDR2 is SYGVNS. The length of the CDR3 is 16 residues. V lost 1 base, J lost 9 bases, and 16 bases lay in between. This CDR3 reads CASSESTGSWGSPLHF. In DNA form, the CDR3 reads TGTGCCAGCAGTGAATCCACAGGTTCTTGGGGTTCACCCCTCCACTTT.

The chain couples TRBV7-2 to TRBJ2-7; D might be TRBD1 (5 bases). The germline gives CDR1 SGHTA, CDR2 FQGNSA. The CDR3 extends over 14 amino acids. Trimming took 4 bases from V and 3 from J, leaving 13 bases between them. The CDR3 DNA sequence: TGTGCCAGCAGCTCCAACTATAGGGGCTACGAGCAGTACTTC. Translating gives CASSSNYRGYEQYF.

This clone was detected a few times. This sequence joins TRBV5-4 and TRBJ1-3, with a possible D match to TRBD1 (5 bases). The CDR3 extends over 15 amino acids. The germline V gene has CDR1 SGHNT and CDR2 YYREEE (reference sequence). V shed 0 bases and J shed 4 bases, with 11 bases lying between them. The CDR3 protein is CASSLDAGRGNTIYF. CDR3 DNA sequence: TGTGCCAGCAGCTTGGATGCAGGGAGGGGAAACACCATATATTTT.

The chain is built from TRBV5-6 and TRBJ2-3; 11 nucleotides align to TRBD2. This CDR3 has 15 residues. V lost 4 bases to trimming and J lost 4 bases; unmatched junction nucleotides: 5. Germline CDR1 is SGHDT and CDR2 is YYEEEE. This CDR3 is CASSRSGGAADTQYF. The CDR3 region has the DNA TGTGCCAGCAGCCGTAGCGGGGGGGCGGCAGATACGCAGTATTTT. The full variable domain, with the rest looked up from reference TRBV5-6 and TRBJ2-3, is DAGVTQSPTHLIKTRGQQVTLRCSPKSGHDTVSWYQQALGQGPQFIFQYYEEEERQRGNFPDRFSGHQFPNYSSELNVNALLLGDSALYLCASSRSGGAADTQYFGPGTRLTVL.

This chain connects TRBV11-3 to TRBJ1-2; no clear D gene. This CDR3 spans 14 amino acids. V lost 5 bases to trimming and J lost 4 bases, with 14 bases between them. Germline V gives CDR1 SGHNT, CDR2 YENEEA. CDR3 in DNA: TGTGCCAGCAGCCCCGCCGCAGGTACCTATGGCTACACCTTC. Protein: CASSPAAGTYGYTF. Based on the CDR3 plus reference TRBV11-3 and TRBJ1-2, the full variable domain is EAGVVQSPRYKIIEKKQPVAFWCNPISGHNTLYWYLQNLGQGPELLIRYENEEAVDDSQLPKDRFSAERLKGVDSTLKIQPAELGDSAVYLCASSPAAGTYGYTFGSGTRLTVV.

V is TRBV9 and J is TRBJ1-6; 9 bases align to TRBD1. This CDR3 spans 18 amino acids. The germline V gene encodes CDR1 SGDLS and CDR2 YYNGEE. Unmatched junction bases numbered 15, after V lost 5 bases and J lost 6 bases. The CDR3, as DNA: TGTGCCAGCAGGTTCCGGGACAGGGTGGTTACTGGTAATTCACCCCTCCACTTT. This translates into CASRFRDRVVTGNSPLHF. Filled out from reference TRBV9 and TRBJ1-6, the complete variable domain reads DSGVTQTPKHLITATGQRVTLRCSPRSGDLSVYWYQQSLDQGLQFLIQYYNGEERAKGNILERFSAQQFPDLHSELNLSSLELGDSALYFCASRFRDRVVTGNSPLHFGNGTRLTVT.

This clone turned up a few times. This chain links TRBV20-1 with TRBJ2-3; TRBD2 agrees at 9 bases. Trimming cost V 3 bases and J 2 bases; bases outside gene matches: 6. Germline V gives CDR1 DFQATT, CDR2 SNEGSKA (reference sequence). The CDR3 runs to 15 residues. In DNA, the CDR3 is TGCAGTGCTAGTCAAGCGGGGGGAAACACAGATACGCAGTATTTT. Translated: CSASQAGGNTDTQYF.

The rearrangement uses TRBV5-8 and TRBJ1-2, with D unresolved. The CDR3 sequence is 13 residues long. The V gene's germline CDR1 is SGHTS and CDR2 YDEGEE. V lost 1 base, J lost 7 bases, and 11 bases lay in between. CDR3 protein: CASSLLGSAGYTF. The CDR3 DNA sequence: TGTGCCAGCAGCTTGCTCGGGTCAGCTGGCTACACCTTC. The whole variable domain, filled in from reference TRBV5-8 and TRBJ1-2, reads EAGVTQSPTHLIKTRGQQATLRCSPISGHTSVYWYQQALGLGLQFLLWYDEGEERNRGNFPPRFSGRQFPNYSSELNVNALELEDSALYLCASSLLGSAGYTFGSGTRLTVV.

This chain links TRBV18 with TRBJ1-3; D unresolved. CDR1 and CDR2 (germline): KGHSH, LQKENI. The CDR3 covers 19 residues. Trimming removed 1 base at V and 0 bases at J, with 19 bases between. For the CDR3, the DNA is TGTGCCAGCTCACCACTTGTGGCAGGCGGCGGGGACTCTGGAAACACCATATATTTT. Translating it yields CASSPLVAGGGDSGNTIYF.

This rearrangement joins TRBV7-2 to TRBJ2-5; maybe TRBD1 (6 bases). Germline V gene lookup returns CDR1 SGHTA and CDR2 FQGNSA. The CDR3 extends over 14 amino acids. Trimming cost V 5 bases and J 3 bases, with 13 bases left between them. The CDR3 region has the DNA TGTGCCAGCAGCCCTAGACAGGCCGAAGAGACCCAGTACTTC. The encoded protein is CASSPRQAEETQYF. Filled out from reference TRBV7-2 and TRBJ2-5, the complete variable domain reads GAGVSQSPSNKVTEKGKDVELRCDPISGHTALYWYRQSLGQGLEFLIYFQGNSAPDKSGLPSDRFSAERTGGSVSTLTIQRTQQEDSAVYLCASSPRQAEETQYFGPGTRLLVL.

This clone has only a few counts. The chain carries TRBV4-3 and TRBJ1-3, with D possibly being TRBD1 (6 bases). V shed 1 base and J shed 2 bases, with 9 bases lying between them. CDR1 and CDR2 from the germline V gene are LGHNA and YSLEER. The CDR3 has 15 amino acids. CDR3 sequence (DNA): TGCGCCAGCAGCCAAGCCCGGACAGCTGGAAACACCATATATTTT. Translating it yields CASSQARTAGNTIYF.

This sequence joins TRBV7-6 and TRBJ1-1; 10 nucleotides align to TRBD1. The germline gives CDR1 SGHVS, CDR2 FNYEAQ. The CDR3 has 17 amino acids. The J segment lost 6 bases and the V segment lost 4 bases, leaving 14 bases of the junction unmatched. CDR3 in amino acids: CASSSSPGTGAGAEAFF. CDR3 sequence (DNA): TGTGCCAGCAGCTCCAGTCCCGGGACAGGGGCGGGGGCTGAAGCTTTCTTT.